Listed below are T cell receptor beta chains from one sample, sequenced in a study of T-cell memory formation after mild COVID-19. TCRdb re-called the 5' RACE reads through MiXCR, storing one row per CDR3 protein. The top ten hold 3% to 4.5% of the sample, which has roughly 250,000 distinct CDR3 sequences, approximately 16% seen once. The source material was PBMCs or a T cell subset sorted from them (not recorded which). The receptors were sampled from a young man who had mild COVID-19 (a few samples of this study predate the infection). Cell type and time point are not known. CDR3s include the opening cysteine and the closing phenylalanine or tryptophan. A D gene is named only where the DNA matches it firmly. Where a row states a size, it is once, few, many or the class of an expanded clone; other rows omit it.

v_call,clone_size,j_call,d_call,cdr3_length,cdr3_nt,cdr3_aa
TRBV11-3,.,TRBJ2-1,.,13,TGTGCCAGCAGCTTACAAGCGAACCATGAGCAGTTCTTC,CASSLQANHEQFF
TRBV18,.,TRBJ1-3,TRBD1,14,TGTGCCAGCTCACCGGACAGGGGAAGAAACACCATATATTTT,CASSPDRGRNTIYF
TRBV15,.,TRBJ2-1,.,14,TGTGCCACCAGCAGAGAGTTACTTAACAATGAGCAGTTCTTC,CATSRELLNNEQFF
TRBV20-1,.,TRBJ2-7,TRBD1,14,TGCAGTGCTAGACCTCCCGGGACAGCCTACGAGCAGTACTTC,CSARPPGTAYEQYF
TRBV30,few,TRBJ2-1,TRBD2,15,TGTGCCTGGGCACCGGGACTAGCGGGGAGGGATGAGCAGTTCTTC,CAWAPGLAGRDEQFF
TRBV3-1,once,TRBJ1-1,.,14,TGTGCCAGCAGCTTAACCGGGTCGAACACTGAAGCTTTCTTT,CASSLTGSNTEAFF
TRBV5-4,few,TRBJ2-5,.,13,TGTGCCAGCAGCTCTCTTCAGGTGAAGACCCAGTACTTC,CASSSLQVKTQYF
TRBV4-2,few,TRBJ2-7,TRBD2,14,TGTGCCAGCAGCCTAAGCGGGGGGGCTTACGAGCAGTACTTC,CASSLSGGAYEQYF
TRBV6-2/TRBV6-3,few,TRBJ2-1,TRBD2,17,TGTGCCAGCAGCTTCGGACTAGCGGGGGGGCTTGCCCGCGAGCAGTTCTTC,CASSFGLAGGLAREQFF
TRBV7-2,once,TRBJ2-1,.,15,TGTGCCAGCAGCCCGAAGGGGAGATCCTACAATGAGCAGTTCTTC,CASSPKGRSYNEQFF
TRBV14,.,TRBJ1-1,.,14,TGTGCCAGCAGCCACGCAGGGTTTATCACTGAAGCTTTCTTT,CASSHAGFITEAFF
TRBV12-3/TRBV12-4,few,TRBJ2-2,TRBD2,17,TGTGCCAGCAGCCCCAGACTAGCGGGGGGATACACCGGGGAGCTGTTTTTT,CASSPRLAGGYTGELFF
TRBV4-3,few,TRBJ2-2,.,17,TGCGCCAGCAGCCAAGATATCCTACAGGGGAACACCGGGGAGCTGTTTTTT,CASSQDILQGNTGELFF
TRBV5-5,many,TRBJ2-5,.,13,TGTGCCAGCAGCTTCGAAGACCAAGAGACCCAGTACTTC,CASSFEDQETQYF
TRBV29-1,many,TRBJ1-1,.,10,TGCAGCGTTGAAGAGGGAGCAGCTTTCTTT,CSVEEGAAFF
TRBV6-5,.,TRBJ2-5,TRBD2,16,TGTGCCAGCAGTTACAAGTTCGCTAGCGGGGGAGAGACCCAGTACTTC,CASSYKFASGGETQYF
TRBV7-6,once,TRBJ2-1,.,13,TGTGCCAGCAGCTTAGGGGGCCTGGGTGAGCAGTTCTTC,CASSLGGLGEQFF
TRBV7-3,.,TRBJ1-5,.,13,TGTGCCAGCAGCGCGCAGAGCAATCAGCCCCAGCATTTT,CASSAQSNQPQHF
TRBV7-9,.,TRBJ1-2,TRBD1,16,TGTGCCAGCAGCTATCGGGACAGGGGGTTCAACTATGGCTACACCTTC,CASSYRDRGFNYGYTF
TRBV7-2,many,TRBJ2-3,TRBD2,15,TGTGCCAGCAGCCCCCCGGGACTAGCGCGCGGTACGCAGTATTTT,CASSPPGLARGTQYF
TRBV3-1,few,TRBJ2-3,.,16,TGTGCCAGCAGCCCATACGATCCGGTCGGCACAGATACGCAGTATTTT,CASSPYDPVGTDTQYF
TRBV5-1,.,TRBJ2-3,TRBD1,15,TGCGCCAGCAGCCGGACAGGGGCTGTCACAGATACGCAGTATTTT,CASSRTGAVTDTQYF
TRBV4-2,.,TRBJ2-5,TRBD2,18,TGTGCCAGCAGCCAAGAAGAGACTAGCGGGGGTCACCAAGAGACCCAGTACTTC,CASSQEETSGGHQETQYF
TRBV12-3/TRBV12-4,many,TRBJ1-1,.,13,TGTGCCAGCAGTTTTTTACAGGGCGGTGAAGCTTTCTTT,CASSFLQGGEAFF
TRBV7-2,.,TRBJ1-5,.,14,TGTGCCAGCGGCCCCAGGGCAGGAGGGCAGCCCCAGCATTTT,CASGPRAGGQPQHF
TRBV7-2,.,TRBJ1-1,.,13,TGTGCCAGCAGCCCGGACGTCAGCCGTGAAGCTTTCTTT,CASSPDVSREAFF
TRBV20-1,.,TRBJ1-5,TRBD1,13,TGCAGTGTATCAGACAGGGTAAATCAGCCCCAGCATTTT,CSVSDRVNQPQHF
TRBV12-3/TRBV12-4,many,TRBJ1-2,.,12,TGTGCCAGCAGTTTGGAGCTATATGGCTACACCTTC,CASSLELYGYTF
TRBV11-2,few,TRBJ2-5,.,13,TGTGCCAGCAGCTTCGGTAGCGGAGAGACCCAGTACTTC,CASSFGSGETQYF
TRBV5-8,.,TRBJ2-5,.,15,TGTGCCAGCAGCTTGGACGGGGGGCTCGGGGAGACCCAGTACTTC,CASSLDGGLGETQYF
TRBV7-6,few,TRBJ1-1,.,14,TGTGCCAGCAGCTTATTCAGGGTGGACACTGAAGCTTTCTTT,CASSLFRVDTEAFF
TRBV12-3/TRBV12-4,few,TRBJ1-1,TRBD1,15,TGTGCCAGCAGTCAGCGACAGGGAGTGAACACTGAAGCTTTCTTT,CASSQRQGVNTEAFF
TRBV7-3,few,TRBJ2-3,.,13,TGTGCCAGCAGCTTCCGTCCCACAGATACGCAGTATTTT,CASSFRPTDTQYF
TRBV19,.,TRBJ2-4,TRBD1,13,TGTGCCAGTAGTATAGGACAGGGGAACATTCAGTACTTC,CASSIGQGNIQYF
TRBV10-3,few,TRBJ2-5,.,17,TGTGCCATCAGTGGACAGGGACGGAGCGGGGGACCCGAGACCCAGTACTTC,CAISGQGRSGGPETQYF
TRBV14,.,TRBJ2-2,.,11,TGTGCCAGCAGCCAAGATGGGGAGCTGTTTTTT,CASSQDGELFF
TRBV5-1,few,TRBJ2-3,TRBD2,18,TGCGCCAGCAGCGAGGGACTAGCGGGGGGCACTAGCACAGATACGCAGTATTTT,CASSEGLAGGTSTDTQYF
TRBV3-1,few,TRBJ1-2,.,13,TGTGCCAGCAGCCAAGTCGGGTCGGGTGGCTACACCTTC,CASSQVGSGGYTF
TRBV6-5,.,TRBJ1-3,.,16,TGTGCCAGCAGTTACACTGACAGGAGCTCTGGAAACACCATATATTTT,CASSYTDRSSGNTIYF
TRBV7-9,.,TRBJ2-5,.,13,TGTGCCAGCAGCTCGACCGAACAAGAGACCCAGTACTTC,CASSSTEQETQYF
TRBV7-2,.,TRBJ1-1,TRBD1,12,TGTGCCAGCAGCGCGGACAGGGTATTGGCTTTCTTT,CASSADRVLAFF
TRBV29-1,few,TRBJ1-2,.,11,TGCAGCGCCAGGGAGAACTATGGCTACACCTTC,CSARENYGYTF
TRBV24-1,few,TRBJ2-2,.,12,TGTGCCACCAGATCGGAGACCGGGGAGCTGTTTTTT,CATRSETGELFF
TRBV7-7,.,TRBJ2-2,TRBD1,15,TGTGCCAGCAGCTCAAGACAGGGGTTCACCGGGGAGCTGTTTTTT,CASSSRQGFTGELFF
TRBV20-1,.,TRBJ2-3,.,12,TGCAGTGTCCCCCTGAGGTCGGATACGCAGTATTTT,CSVPLRSDTQYF
TRBV19,.,TRBJ1-1,TRBD1,15,TGTGCCAGTAGCCCCAACAGGGGGCTTGACACTGAAGCTTTCTTT,CASSPNRGLDTEAFF
TRBV9,.,TRBJ1-5,TRBD1,12,TGTGCCAGACGACAGGGGACGCAGCCCCAGCATTTT,CARRQGTQPQHF